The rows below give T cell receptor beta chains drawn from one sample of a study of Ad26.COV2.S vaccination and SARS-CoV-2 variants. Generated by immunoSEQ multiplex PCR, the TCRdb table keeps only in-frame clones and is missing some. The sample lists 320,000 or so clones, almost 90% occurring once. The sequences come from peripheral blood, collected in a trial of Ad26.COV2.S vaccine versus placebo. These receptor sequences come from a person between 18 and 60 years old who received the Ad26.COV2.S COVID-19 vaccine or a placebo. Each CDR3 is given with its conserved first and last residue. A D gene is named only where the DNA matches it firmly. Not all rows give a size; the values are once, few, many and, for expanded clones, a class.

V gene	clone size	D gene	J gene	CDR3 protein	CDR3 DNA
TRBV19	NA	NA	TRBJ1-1	CASSILFWEGQGTEAFF	TGTGCCAGTAGTATATTGTTCTGGGAGGGCCAGGGCACTGAAGCTTTCTTT
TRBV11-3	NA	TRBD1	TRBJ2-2	CASSPSGGTNTGELFF	TGTGCCAGCAGCCCCTCAGGGGGCACGAACACCGGGGAGCTGTTTTTT
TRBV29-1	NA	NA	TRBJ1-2	CSSLKQGIGYTF	TGCAGCTCACTGAAACAGGGAATTGGCTACACCTTC
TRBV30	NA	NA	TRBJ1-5	CAWSQGSGNQPQHF	TGTGCCTGGAGTCAGGGGTCGGGCAATCAGCCCCAGCATTTT
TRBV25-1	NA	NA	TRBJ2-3	CASSDHGGPPPDTQYF	TGTGCCAGCAGTGACCACGGGGGTCCACCCCCAGATACGCAGTATTTT
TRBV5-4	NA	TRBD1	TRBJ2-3	CASSVGQGLTDTQYF	TGTGCCAGCAGCGTAGGACAGGGCCTCACAGATACGCAGTATTTT
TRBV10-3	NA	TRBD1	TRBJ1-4	CAISRDRENEKLFF	TGTGCCATCAGTCGGGACAGGGAAAATGAAAAACTGTTTTTT
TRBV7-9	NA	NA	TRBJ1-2	CASSFLGFGRKPNYGYTF	TGTGCCAGCAGTTTTTTAGGGTTCGGGCGGAAGCCTAACTATGGCTACACCTTC
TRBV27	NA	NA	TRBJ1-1	CASSSTTAFDNMNTEAFF	TGTGCCAGCAGTTCAACTACAGCTTTTGACAACATGAACACTGAAGCTTTCTTT
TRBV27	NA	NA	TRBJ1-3	CASSLISGNTIYF	TGTGCCAGCAGTTTAATCTCTGGAAACACCATATATTTT
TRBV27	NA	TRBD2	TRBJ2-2	CASSLSTSGAYTGELFF	TGTGCCAGCAGTTTATCGACTAGCGGGGCATACACCGGGGAGCTGTTTTTT
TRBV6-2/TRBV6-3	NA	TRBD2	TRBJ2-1	CASSYDLAGRGQFF	TGTGCCAGCAGTTACGACCTAGCGGGCCGAGGGCAGTTCTTC
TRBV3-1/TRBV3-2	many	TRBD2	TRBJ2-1	CASSQPGGGSEQFF	TGTGCCAGCAGCCAACCTGGGGGAGGGAGTGAGCAGTTCTTC
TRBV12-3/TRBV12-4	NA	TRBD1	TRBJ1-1	CASRDRVTEAFF	TGTGCCAGCAGAGACAGGGTGACTGAAGCTTTCTTT
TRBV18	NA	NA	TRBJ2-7	CASSPEGSPYEQYF	TGTGCCAGCTCACCAGAGGGTTCGCCCTACGAGCAGTACTTC
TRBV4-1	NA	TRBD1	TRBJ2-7	CASSQVTTGSPYEQYF	TGCGCCAGCAGCCAAGTGACGACAGGGAGTCCCTACGAGCAGTACTTC
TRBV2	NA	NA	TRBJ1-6	CASSEERTPLHF	TGTGCCAGCAGTGAAGAGCGTACACCCCTCCACTTT
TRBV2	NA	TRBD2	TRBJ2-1	CAIPKRTSGNNEQFF	TGTGCCATCCCTAAGAGGACTAGCGGAAACAATGAGCAGTTCTTC
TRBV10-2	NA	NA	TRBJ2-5	CASSDWGARETQYF	TGCGCCAGCAGTGACTGGGGGGCGCGAGAGACCCAGTACTTC
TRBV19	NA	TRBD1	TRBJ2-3	CASSIGTGRTDTQYF	TGTGCCAGTAGTATAGGGACAGGGCGAACAGATACGCAGTATTTT
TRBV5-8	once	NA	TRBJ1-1	CASRLQENTEAFF	TGTGCCAGCAGACTACAGGAGAACACTGAAGCTTTCTTT
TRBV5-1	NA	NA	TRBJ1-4	CASSLARATNEKLFF	TGCGCCAGCAGCTTGGCCCGGGCAACTAATGAAAAACTGTTTTTT
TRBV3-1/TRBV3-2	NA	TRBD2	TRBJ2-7	CASSQRGPGFLAETYEQYF	TGTGCCAGCAGCCAACGGGGTCCGGGGTTTCTAGCGGAGACCTACGAGCAGTACTTC
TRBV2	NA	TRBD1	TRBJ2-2	CASSYSGTVGTGELFF	TGTGCCAGCAGTTACTCCGGGACAGTGGGCACCGGGGAGCTATTTTTT
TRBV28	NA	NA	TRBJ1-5	CASSQGWASYSNQPQHF	TGTGCCAGCAGCCAGGGTTGGGCGAGCTATAGCAATCAGCCCCAGCATTTT
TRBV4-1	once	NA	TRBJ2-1	CASSQVGSAAGAPYNEQFF	TGCGCCAGCAGCCAAGTGGGGAGTGCGGCAGGGGCGCCGTACAATGAGCAGTTCTTC
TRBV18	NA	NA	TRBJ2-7	CASSPTGFWDEQYF	TGTGCCAGCTCACCAACAGGGTTTTGGGACGAGCAGTACTTC
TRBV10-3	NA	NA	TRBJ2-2	CAISESLGDGELFF	TGTGCCATCAGTGAGTCGTTAGGAGACGGGGAGCTGTTTTTT
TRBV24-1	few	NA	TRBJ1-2	CATSDSDGYTF	TGTGCCACCAGTGATTCCGATGGCTACACCTTC
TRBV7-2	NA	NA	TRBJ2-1	CASSEQGARGLAEQFF	TGTGCCAGCAGCGAACAGGGGGCGCGAGGACTAGCGGAGCAGTTCTTC
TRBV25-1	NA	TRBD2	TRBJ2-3	CASSETSVSTDTQYF	TGTGCCAGCAGCGAAACTAGCGTAAGCACAGATACGCAGTATTTT
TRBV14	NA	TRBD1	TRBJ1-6	CASSQWTGFNSPLHF	TGTGCCAGCAGCCAGTGGACAGGGTTTAATTCGCCCCTCCACTTT
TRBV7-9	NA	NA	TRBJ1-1	CASSSVRGKNTEAFF	TGTGCCAGCAGCTCAGTGCGGGGGAAGAACACTGAAGCTTTCTTT
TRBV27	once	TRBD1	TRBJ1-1	CASRQTGIFSEAFF	TGTGCCAGCAGACAGACAGGGATCTTCTCTGAAGCTTTCTTT
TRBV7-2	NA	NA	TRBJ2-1	CASSFYRDYNEQFF	TGTGCCAGCAGCTTCTACAGGGATTACAATGAGCAGTTCTTC
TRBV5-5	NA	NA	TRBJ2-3	CASSPGTDTQYF	TGTGCCAGCAGCCCTGGGACAGATACGCAGTATTTT
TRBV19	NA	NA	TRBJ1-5	CASSFDPYQPQHF	TGTGCCAGTAGTTTCGACCCTTATCAGCCCCAGCATTTT
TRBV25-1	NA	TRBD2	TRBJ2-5	CASTGLEETQYF	TGTGCCAGCACCGGACTAGAAGAGACCCAGTACTTC
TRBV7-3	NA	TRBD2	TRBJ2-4	CASSLIAGSKNIQYF	TGTGCCAGCAGCTTAATAGCGGGATCCAAAAACATTCAGTACTTC
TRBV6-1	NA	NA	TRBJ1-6	CASSEQSFSPLHF	TGTGCCAGCAGTGAACAGAGCTTTTCACCCCTCCACTTT